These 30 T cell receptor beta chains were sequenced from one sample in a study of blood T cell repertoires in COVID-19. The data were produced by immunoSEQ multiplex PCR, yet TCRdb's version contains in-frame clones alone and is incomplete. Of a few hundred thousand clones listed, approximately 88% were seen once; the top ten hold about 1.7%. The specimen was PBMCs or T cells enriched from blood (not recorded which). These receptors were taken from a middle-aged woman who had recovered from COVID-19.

CDR3 residues: CASSLSGQNGQFF. The DNA for the CDR3 is TGTGCCAGCAGTTTAAGTGGACAGAACGGGCAGTTCTTC. V and J are TRBV27 and TRBJ2-1, with D perhaps TRBD1 (6 bases). The CDR3 is made up of 13 amino acids. Between the trimmed V and J ends, which lost 2 bases and 12 bases, there was a span of 14 bases. The V gene's germline CDR1 is MNHEY and CDR2 SMNVEV (reference sequence).

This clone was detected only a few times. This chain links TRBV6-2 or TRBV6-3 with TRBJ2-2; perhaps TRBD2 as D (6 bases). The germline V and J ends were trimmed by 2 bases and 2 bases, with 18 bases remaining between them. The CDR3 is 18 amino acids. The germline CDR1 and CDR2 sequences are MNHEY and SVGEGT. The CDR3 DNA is TGTGCCAGCAGTTACCCCCTAGGGGTAGCGGTAAACACCGGGGAGCTGTTTTTT. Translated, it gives CASSYPLGVAVNTGELFF.

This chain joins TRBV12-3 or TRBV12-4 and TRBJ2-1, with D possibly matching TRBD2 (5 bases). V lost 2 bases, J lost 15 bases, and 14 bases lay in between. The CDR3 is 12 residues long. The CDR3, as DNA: TGTGCCAGCAGTTTATGGTCCGCGAGCGGGTTCTTC. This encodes CASSLWSASGFF.

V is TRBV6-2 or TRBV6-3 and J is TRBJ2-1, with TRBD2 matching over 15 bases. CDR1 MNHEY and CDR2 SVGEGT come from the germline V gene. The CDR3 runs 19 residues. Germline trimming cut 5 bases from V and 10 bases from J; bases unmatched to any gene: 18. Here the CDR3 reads CASSKQLTPGLAGGREQFF. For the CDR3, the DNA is TGTGCCAGCAGTAAGCAACTAACTCCGGGACTAGCGGGAGGACGGGAGCAGTTCTTC.

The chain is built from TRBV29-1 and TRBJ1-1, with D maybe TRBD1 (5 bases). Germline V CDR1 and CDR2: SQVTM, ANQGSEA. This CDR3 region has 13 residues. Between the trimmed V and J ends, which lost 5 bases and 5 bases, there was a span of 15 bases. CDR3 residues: CSVQGTSGTEAFF. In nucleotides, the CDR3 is TGCAGCGTTCAAGGGACCTCGGGGACTGAAGCTTTCTTT.

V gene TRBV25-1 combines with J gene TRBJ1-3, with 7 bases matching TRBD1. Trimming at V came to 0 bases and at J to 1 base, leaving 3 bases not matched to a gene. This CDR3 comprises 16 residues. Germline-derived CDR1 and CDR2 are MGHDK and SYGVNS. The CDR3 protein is CASSEYQTGSGNTIYF. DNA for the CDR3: TGTGCCAGCAGTGAATATCAGACAGGGTCTGGAAACACCATATATTTT.

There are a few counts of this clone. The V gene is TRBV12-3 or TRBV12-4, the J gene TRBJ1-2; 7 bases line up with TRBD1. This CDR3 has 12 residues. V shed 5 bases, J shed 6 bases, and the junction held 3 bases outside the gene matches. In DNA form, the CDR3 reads TGTGCCAGCAGTAGGGGGACAGATGGCTACACCTTC. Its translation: CASSRGTDGYTF.

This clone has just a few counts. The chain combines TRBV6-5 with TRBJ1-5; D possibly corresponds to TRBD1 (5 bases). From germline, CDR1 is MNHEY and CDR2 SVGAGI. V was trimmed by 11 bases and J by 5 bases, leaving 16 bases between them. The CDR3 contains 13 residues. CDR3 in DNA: TGTGCCGCGAAGGGGCAGGGTGATCAGCCCCAGCATTTT. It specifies CAAKGQGDQPQHF.

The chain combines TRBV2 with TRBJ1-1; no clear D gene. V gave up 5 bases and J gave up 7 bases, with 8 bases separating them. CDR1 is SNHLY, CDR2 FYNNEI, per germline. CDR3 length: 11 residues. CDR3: CASSLTGEAFF. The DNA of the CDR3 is TGTGCCAGCAGTTTAACCGGTGAAGCTTTCTTT.

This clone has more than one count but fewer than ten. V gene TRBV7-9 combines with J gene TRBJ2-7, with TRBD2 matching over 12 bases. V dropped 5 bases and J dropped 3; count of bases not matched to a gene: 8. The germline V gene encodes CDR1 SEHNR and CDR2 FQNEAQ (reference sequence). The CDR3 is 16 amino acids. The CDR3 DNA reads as TGTGCCAGCAGCCTTACGGGACTAGCGGGTCGCTACGAGCAGTACTTC. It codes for CASSLTGLAGRYEQYF.

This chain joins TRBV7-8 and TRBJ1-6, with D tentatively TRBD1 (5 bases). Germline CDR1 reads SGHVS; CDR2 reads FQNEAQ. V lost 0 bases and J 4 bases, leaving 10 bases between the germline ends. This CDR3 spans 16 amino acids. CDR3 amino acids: CASSLANRKYNSPLHF. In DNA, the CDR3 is TGTGCCAGCAGCTTAGCGAACAGGAAGTATAATTCACCCCTCCACTTT.

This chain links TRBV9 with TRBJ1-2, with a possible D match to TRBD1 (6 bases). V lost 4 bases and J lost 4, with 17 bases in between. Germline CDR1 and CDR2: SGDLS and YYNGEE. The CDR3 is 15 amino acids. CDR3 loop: CASSPGVLRGYGYTF. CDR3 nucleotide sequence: TGTGCCAGCAGCCCAGGGGTCCTTAGGGGCTATGGCTACACCTTC.

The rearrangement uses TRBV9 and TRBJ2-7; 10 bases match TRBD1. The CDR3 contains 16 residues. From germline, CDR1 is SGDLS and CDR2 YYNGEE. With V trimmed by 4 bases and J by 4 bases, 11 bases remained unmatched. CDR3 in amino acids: CASSTDRDRGRYEQYF. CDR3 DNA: TGTGCCAGCAGCACAGACCGGGACAGGGGCCGGTACGAGCAGTACTTC.

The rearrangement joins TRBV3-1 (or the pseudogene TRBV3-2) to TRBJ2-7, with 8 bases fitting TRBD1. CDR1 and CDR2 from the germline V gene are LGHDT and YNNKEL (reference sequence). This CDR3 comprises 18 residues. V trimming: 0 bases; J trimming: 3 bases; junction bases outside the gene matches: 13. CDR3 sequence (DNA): TGTGCCAGCAGCCAAGATCGAAGACAGGGGCACCCGGGCTACGAGCAGTACTTC. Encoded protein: CASSQDRRQGHPGYEQYF.

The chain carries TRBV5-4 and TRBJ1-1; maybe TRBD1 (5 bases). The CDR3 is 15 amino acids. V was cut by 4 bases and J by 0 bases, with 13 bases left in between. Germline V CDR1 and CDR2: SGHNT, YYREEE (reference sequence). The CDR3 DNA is TGTGCCAGCAGCGAGGCGACAGCTATGAACACTGAAGCTTTCTTT. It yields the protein CASSEATAMNTEAFF.

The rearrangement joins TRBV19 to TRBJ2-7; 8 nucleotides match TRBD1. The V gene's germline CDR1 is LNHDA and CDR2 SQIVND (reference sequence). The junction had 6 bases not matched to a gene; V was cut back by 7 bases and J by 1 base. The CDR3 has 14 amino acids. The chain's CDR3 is CASKRGQASYEQYF. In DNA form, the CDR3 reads TGTGCCAGTAAAAGGGGACAGGCTTCCTACGAGCAGTACTTC.

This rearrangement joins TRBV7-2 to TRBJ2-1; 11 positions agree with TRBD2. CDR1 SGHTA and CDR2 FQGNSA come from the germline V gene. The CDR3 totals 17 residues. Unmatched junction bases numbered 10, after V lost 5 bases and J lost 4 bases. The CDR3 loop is CASSITGTSGAYNEQFF. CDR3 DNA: TGTGCCAGCAGCATAACCGGGACTAGCGGAGCTTACAATGAGCAGTTCTTC. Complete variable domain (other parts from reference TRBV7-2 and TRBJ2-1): GAGVSQSPSNKVTEKGKDVELRCDPISGHTALYWYRQSLGQGLEFLIYFQGNSAPDKSGLPSDRFSAERTGGSVSTLTIQRTQQEDSAVYLCASSITGTSGAYNEQFFGPGTRLTVL.

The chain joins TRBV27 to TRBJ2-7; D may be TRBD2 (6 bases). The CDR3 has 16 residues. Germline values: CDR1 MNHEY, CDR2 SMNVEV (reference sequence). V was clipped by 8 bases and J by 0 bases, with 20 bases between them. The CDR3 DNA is TGTGCCAGCGCACGTCGGGGAGCGGGCACCTCCTACGAGCAGTACTTC. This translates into CASARRGAGTSYEQYF.

The CDR3 region has the DNA TGTGCCAGCAGACCCCCCGCGGGAGGGTCCTACGAGCAGTACTTC. Protein: CASRPPAGGSYEQYF. This chain links TRBV7-2 with TRBJ2-7; TRBD2 matches at 9 bases. Looked up from germline, CDR1 is SGHTA and CDR2 is FQGNSA. The CDR3 consists of 15 residues. V shed 6 bases, J shed 1 base, and the junction held 7 bases outside the gene matches.

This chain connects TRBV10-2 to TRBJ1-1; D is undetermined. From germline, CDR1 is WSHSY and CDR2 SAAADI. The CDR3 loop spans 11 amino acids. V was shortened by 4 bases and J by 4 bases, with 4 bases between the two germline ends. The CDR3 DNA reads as TGCGCCAGCAGTGCTTTCACTGAAGCTTTCTTT. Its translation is CASSAFTEAFF.

The CDR3 here is CASSDQVGRNTIYF. DNA of the CDR3: TGTGCCAGCAGTGACCAGGTCGGGAGAAACACCATATATTTT. The chain is built from TRBV6-1 and TRBJ1-3; D remains ambiguous. The CDR3 has 14 amino acids. Trimming stripped 3 bases from V and 5 bases from J, with 11 bases between. Germline assignment: CDR1 MNHNS and CDR2 SASEGT.

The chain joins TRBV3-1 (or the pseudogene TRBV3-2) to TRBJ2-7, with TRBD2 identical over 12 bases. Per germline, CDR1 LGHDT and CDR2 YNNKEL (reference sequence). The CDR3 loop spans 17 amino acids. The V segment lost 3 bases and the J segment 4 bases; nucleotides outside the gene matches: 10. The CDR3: CASSQPLRLAGAYEQYF. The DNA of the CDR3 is TGTGCCAGCAGCCAGCCGCTCCGACTAGCGGGAGCTTACGAGCAGTACTTC.

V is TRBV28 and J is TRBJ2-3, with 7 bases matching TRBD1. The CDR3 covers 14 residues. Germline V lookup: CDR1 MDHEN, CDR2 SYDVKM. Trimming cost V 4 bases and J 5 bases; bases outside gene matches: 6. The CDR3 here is CASSSRGRVDTQYF. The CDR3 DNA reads TGTGCCAGCAGTTCTAGGGGGCGCGTAGATACGCAGTATTTT. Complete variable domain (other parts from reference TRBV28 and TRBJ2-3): DVKVTQSSRYLVKRTGEKVFLECVQDMDHENMFWYRQDPGLGLRLIYFSYDVKMKEKGDIPEGYSVSREKKERFSLILESASTNQTSMYLCASSSRGRVDTQYFGPGTRLTVL.

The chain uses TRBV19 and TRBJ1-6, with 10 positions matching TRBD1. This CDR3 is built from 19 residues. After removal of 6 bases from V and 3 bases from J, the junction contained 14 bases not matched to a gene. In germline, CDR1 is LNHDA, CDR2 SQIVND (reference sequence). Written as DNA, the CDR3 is TGTGCCAGTAGGGGTTTGCCGGAGACAGGGGGCGACTATAATTCACCCCTCCACTTT. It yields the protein CASRGLPETGGDYNSPLHF.

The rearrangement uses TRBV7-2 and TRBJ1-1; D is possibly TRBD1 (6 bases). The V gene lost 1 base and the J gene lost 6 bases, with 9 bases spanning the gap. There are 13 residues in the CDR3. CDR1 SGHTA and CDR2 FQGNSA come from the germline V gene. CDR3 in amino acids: CASSLETGSEAFF. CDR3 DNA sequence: TGTGCCAGCAGCTTAGAGACAGGATCTGAAGCTTTCTTT.

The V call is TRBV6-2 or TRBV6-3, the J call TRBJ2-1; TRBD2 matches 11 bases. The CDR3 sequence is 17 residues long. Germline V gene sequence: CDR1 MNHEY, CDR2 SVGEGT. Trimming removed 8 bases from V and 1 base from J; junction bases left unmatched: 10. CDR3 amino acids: CASCRTSGSKSYNEQFF. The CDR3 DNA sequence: TGTGCCAGCTGCCGTACTAGCGGGAGTAAATCCTACAATGAGCAGTTCTTC.

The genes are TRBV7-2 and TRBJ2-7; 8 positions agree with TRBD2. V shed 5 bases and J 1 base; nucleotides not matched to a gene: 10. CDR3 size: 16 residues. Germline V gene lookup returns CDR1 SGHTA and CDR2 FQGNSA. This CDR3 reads CASSRSGSRSSYEQYF. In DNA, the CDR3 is TGTGCCAGCAGCAGGAGCGGGAGTAGGTCTTCCTACGAGCAGTACTTC.

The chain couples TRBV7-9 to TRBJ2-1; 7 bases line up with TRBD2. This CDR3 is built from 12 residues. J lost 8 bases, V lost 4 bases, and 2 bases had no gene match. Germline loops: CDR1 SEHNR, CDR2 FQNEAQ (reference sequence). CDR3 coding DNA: TGTGCCAGCAGCTGGGGGGGAGATGAGCAGTTCTTC. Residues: CASSWGGDEQFF.

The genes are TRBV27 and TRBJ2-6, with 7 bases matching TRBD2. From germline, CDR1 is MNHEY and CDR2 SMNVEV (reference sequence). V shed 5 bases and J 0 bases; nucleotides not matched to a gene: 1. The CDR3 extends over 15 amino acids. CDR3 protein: CASSRGGSGANVLTF. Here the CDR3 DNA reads TGTGCCAGCAGTCGCGGGGGCTCTGGGGCCAACGTCCTGACTTTC.

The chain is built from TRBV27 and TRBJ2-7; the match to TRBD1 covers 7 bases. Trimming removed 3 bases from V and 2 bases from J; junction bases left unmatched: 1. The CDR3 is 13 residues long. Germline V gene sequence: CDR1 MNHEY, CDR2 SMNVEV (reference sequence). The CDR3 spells CASSLGQTYEQYF. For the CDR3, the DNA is TGTGCCAGCAGTTTGGGACAGACCTACGAGCAGTACTTC.